This entry lists 10 T cell receptor beta chains sequenced from one sample in a study of cytotoxic CD8 clonotypes in ibrutinib-treated CLL. The data were produced by immunoSEQ multiplex PCR, yet TCRdb's version contains in-frame clones alone and is incomplete. Found here are around 70,000 clones, about 64% of them singletons; the top ten hold 5.7%. The specimen was PBMCs, collected after 12 months of ibrutinib treatment. The receptor set was obtained from a human donor with chronic lymphocytic leukemia.

This clone was seen once. The chain joins TRBV5-6 to TRBJ2-7, with 11 bases aligning to TRBD2. V trimming: 0 bases; J trimming: 2 bases; junction bases outside the gene matches: 4. The CDR3 has 16 residues. The germline gives CDR1 SGHDT, CDR2 YYEEEE. CDR3 sequence: CASSLATSGVTYEQYF. The CDR3 DNA reads TGTGCCAGCAGCTTGGCGACTAGCGGGGTTACCTACGAGCAGTACTTC.

The rearrangement links TRBV19 to TRBJ1-3; D is unclear. The ends were cut back, 2 bases at V and 2 bases at J, with 16 bases in the middle. The CDR3 spans 17 residues. Germline CDR1 reads LNHDA; CDR2 reads SQIVND (reference sequence). The CDR3 is CASSISPEGSPGNTIYF. The DNA of the CDR3 is TGTGCCAGTAGTATATCGCCAGAAGGAAGCCCTGGAAACACCATATATTTT. Using reference TRBV19 and TRBJ1-3 for the parts outside the CDR3, the full variable domain is DGGITQSPKYLFRKEGQNVTLSCEQNLNHDAMYWYRQDPGQGLRLIYYSQIVNDFQKGDIAEGYSVSREKKESFPLTVTSAQKNPTAFYLCASSISPEGSPGNTIYFGEGSWLTVV.

The chain employs TRBV18 and TRBJ1-5; D is unclear. The CDR3 sequence is 16 residues long. Between the trimmed V and J ends, which lost 1 base and 5 bases, there was a span of 15 bases. The germline CDR1 and CDR2 sequences are KGHSH and LQKENI. CDR3 DNA sequence: TGTGCCAGCTCACCACTAGCGGTGAGGAGGGATCAGCCCCAGCATTTT. Protein product: CASSPLAVRRDQPQHF. Full variable domain (missing parts from reference TRBV18 and TRBJ1-5): NAGVMQNPRHLVRRRGQEARLRCSPMKGHSHVYWYRQLPEEGLKFMVYLQKENIIDESGMPKERFSAEFPKEGPSILRIQQVVRGDSAAYFCASSPLAVRRDQPQHFGDGTRLSIL.

The J gene is TRBJ1-1, the V gene TRBV7-9; D is ambiguous. The V end was cut by 5 bases, the J end by 8 bases, with 12 bases between. Germline values: CDR1 SEHNR, CDR2 FQNEAQ (reference sequence). The CDR3 covers 12 residues. The CDR3 bases are TGTGCCAGCAGCACCTCAAACTGGGAAGCTTTCTTT. Its translation is CASSTSNWEAFF.

J is TRBJ1-3 and V is TRBV15; 7 nucleotides agree with TRBD1. After removal of 0 bases from V and 2 bases from J, the junction contained 4 bases not matched to a gene. The CDR3 is 16 residues long. The germline V gene encodes CDR1 LNHNV and CDR2 YYDKDF (reference sequence). The CDR3 DNA reads as TGTGCCACCAGCAGAGATACGACAGGGACTGGAAACACCATATATTTT. Translated, it gives CATSRDTTGTGNTIYF.

The chain uses TRBV9 and TRBJ2-2; D possibly corresponds to TRBD2 (7 bases). Germline lookup yields CDR1 SGDLS and CDR2 YYNGEE. CDR3 size: 17 residues. Between the trimmed V and J ends, which lost 0 bases and 2 bases, there was a span of 14 bases. CDR3 sequence reads: CASSVEGGQLNTGELFF. For the CDR3, the DNA is TGTGCCAGCAGCGTAGAGGGGGGGCAGCTCAACACCGGGGAGCTGTTTTTT.

The chain carries TRBV5-1 and TRBJ2-2; the match to TRBD1 covers 7 bases. Losses at the gene ends were 5 bases for V and 4 bases for J; bases not matched to a gene: 5. Germline V gene lookup returns CDR1 SGHRS and CDR2 YFSETQ. The CDR3 is made up of 14 amino acids. The CDR3 region has the DNA TGCGCCAGCAGAGGGACAGTGGGCACCGGGGAGCTGTTTTTT. Its translation: CASRGTVGTGELFF. Together with reference TRBV5-1 and TRBJ2-2, the CDR3 gives the full variable domain: KAGVTQTPRYLIKTRGQQVTLSCSPISGHRSVSWYQQTPGQGLQFLFEYFSETQRNKGNFPGRFSGRQFSNSRSEMNVSTLELGDSALYLCASRGTVGTGELFFGEGSRLTVL.

J is TRBJ2-2 and V is TRBV5-8, with TRBD1 matching over 10 bases. The J segment lost 5 bases and the V segment lost 0 bases, leaving 4 bases of the junction unmatched. Germline V gene data show CDR1 as SGHTS and CDR2 as YDEGEE. CDR3 length equals 16 residues. CDR3 sequence (DNA): TGTGCCAGCAGCTTGGGGACAGGGGGAAGAACCGGGGAGCTGTTTTTT. Translation: CASSLGTGGRTGELFF. Drawing the rest from reference TRBV5-8 and TRBJ2-2, the complete variable domain is EAGVTQSPTHLIKTRGQQATLRCSPISGHTSVYWYQQALGLGLQFLLWYDEGEERNRGNFPPRFSGRQFPNYSSELNVNALELEDSALYLCASSLGTGGRTGELFFGEGSRLTVL.

V and J are TRBV20-1 and TRBJ2-3, with D possibly being TRBD2 (5 bases). The V end lost 6 bases, the J end lost 10 bases, and 14 bases lay between the germline ends. CDR1 is DFQATT, CDR2 SNEGSKA, per germline (reference sequence). The CDR3 is made up of 11 amino acids. CDR3 amino acids: CSALVLGSQYF. CDR3 sequence (DNA): TGCAGTGCGCTTGTACTAGGTTCGCAGTATTTT.

This chain links TRBV4-2 with TRBJ2-3; tentatively, D is TRBD1 (5 bases). Germline loops: CDR1 LGHNA, CDR2 YNFKEQ. CDR3 length equals 15 residues. V gave up 0 bases and J gave up 4 bases, with 11 bases separating them. Here the CDR3 reads CASSQDARVPDTQYF. The CDR3 DNA reads as TGTGCCAGCAGCCAAGATGCCAGGGTCCCAGATACGCAGTATTTT.